This TCR beta chain was recovered during a study of T cell clusters in autoimmune cytopenias. TRB rearrangements were amplified by touch-down multiplex PCR with mixed TRB-A/B primers. TCRdb reprocessed the multiplex PCR reads; each CDR3 protein has one entry and no DNA is given. In all, the sample yields approximately 7,700 distinct CDR3 sequences. The CDR3 runs to 11 residues. The germline CDR1 and CDR2 sequences are SGHDT and YYEEEE. TRB amplification used roughly 250 ng of peripheral blood genomic DNA. These same records also appear under a second study, on T cell repertoires in aging, cancer and after chemotherapy. As that report states: Healthy donor repertoires were recorded over several months to years and showed clear clonal overlap. Age-matched healthy donors had significantly more diverse, less clonal blood TCR repertoires than untreated cancer patients. Loss of evenness, beyond lost richness, contributed to age-related TCR diversity decline in cancer patients. These repertoire data do not allow conclusions about immunological memory after chemotherapy.

Sequenced: peripheral blood. This receptor was identified in a human donor in good health. The V gene is TRBV5-6, the J gene TRBJ2-7. This CDR3 reads CASSLTDEQYF.